The present T cell receptor beta chain was sequenced within a study of cytomegalovirus exposure and HLA in healthy donors. General observations from the study: According to an earlier analysis, most TCR beta V segments yielded productive rearrangements about 87% or about 30% of the time.

The PCR made use of 60 Vbeta and 13 Jbeta primers. Method: immunoSEQ multiplex PCR; TCRdb's copy keeps in-frame clones and lacks some. There are 99,000 or so clones in the sample; about four fifths occur only once, and approximately 4% lies in the top ten. Germline V gene data show CDR1 as MGHRA and CDR2 as YSYEKL. The CDR3 is 13 amino acids. Deletions cut 0 bases from V and 6 bases from J, with 9 bases between. Comment on this clone: Antigen unknown.

This chain uses TRBV4-1 with TRBJ2-7; no firm D call. The source material was PBMCs. The source is a female donor in good health and CMV-seropositive. CDR3 loop: CASSQEGRSEQYF. Written as DNA, the CDR3 is TGCGCCAGCAGCCAAGAGGGCAGAAGCGAGCAGTACTTC.